A selection of T cell receptor beta chains follows, all from one sample in a study of a mutant IDH1 vaccine in newly diagnosed glioma. The assay was immunoSEQ multiplex PCR, and TCRdb's table has in-frame clones only and misses some. This sample has some 87,000 clones; around 80% occur once, and the top ten carry 7.5%. Sequenced material: PBMCs, taken from a glioma patient treated with radiotherapy, temozolomide or both. Receptors were obtained from a man aged 40-49 years with glioma. Both conserved end residues are part of each CDR3. Each record gives: J gene, V gene, clone size, D gene, CDR3 protein, CDR3 DNA. The D gene is left open where the match is weak. The size of a clone is reported for some rows only, either as once, few or many, or as a class for expanded clones.

J gene: TRBJ2-1; V gene: TRBV10-3; clone size: NA; D gene: NA; CDR3 protein: CAIGLYNEQFF; CDR3 DNA: TGTGCCATCGGGTTATACAATGAGCAGTTCTTC
J gene: TRBJ2-2; V gene: TRBV28; clone size: NA; D gene: NA; CDR3 protein: CASNLVRAGELFF; CDR3 DNA: TGTGCCAGCAACCTAGTTAGGGCCGGGGAGCTGTTTTTT
J gene: TRBJ2-2; V gene: TRBV15; clone size: NA; D gene: NA; CDR3 protein: CATSRDRGAGELFF; CDR3 DNA: TGTGCCACCAGCAGAGATAGAGGGGCCGGGGAGCTGTTTTTT
J gene: TRBJ2-2; V gene: TRBV5-4; clone size: NA; D gene: NA; CDR3 protein: CASSPRLGSNTGELFF; CDR3 DNA: TGTGCCAGCAGCCCTCGACTAGGATCTAACACCGGGGAGCTGTTTTTT
J gene: TRBJ2-7; V gene: TRBV4-3; clone size: NA; D gene: TRBD1; CDR3 protein: CASSQDPGQGGVQYF; CDR3 DNA: TGCGCCAGCAGCCAAGACCCCGGACAGGGGGGGGTGCAGTACTTC
J gene: TRBJ2-1; V gene: TRBV5-6; clone size: few; D gene: NA; CDR3 protein: CASSLAPGEQFF; CDR3 DNA: TGTGCCAGCAGCTTGGCCCCGGGAGAGCAGTTCTTC
J gene: TRBJ2-3; V gene: TRBV9; clone size: NA; D gene: TRBD2; CDR3 protein: CASSAGLAGVLGTDTQYF; CDR3 DNA: TGTGCCAGCAGCGCCGGACTAGCGGGGGTCCTAGGCACAGATACGCAGTATTTT
J gene: TRBJ2-5; V gene: TRBV9; clone size: once; D gene: TRBD1; CDR3 protein: CASSATGTDLQETQYF; CDR3 DNA: TGTGCCAGCAGCGCCACCGGGACAGACTTACAAGAGACCCAGTACTTC
J gene: TRBJ1-4; V gene: TRBV4-2; clone size: NA; D gene: TRBD1; CDR3 protein: CASSPGTGNEKLFF; CDR3 DNA: TGTGCCAGCAGCCCCGGGACAGGGAATGAAAAACTGTTTTTT
J gene: TRBJ2-5; V gene: TRBV9; clone size: few; D gene: TRBD1; CDR3 protein: CASSVGQGWETQYF; CDR3 DNA: TGTGCCAGCAGCGTAGGACAGGGGTGGGAGACCCAGTACTTC
J gene: TRBJ2-1; V gene: TRBV5-8; clone size: NA; D gene: NA; CDR3 protein: CASSFPGRNEQFF; CDR3 DNA: TGTGCCAGCAGCTTTCCAGGGCGGAATGAGCAGTTCTTC
J gene: TRBJ2-1; V gene: TRBV27; clone size: NA; D gene: TRBD2; CDR3 protein: CASSLLTSGSRHEQFF; CDR3 DNA: TGTGCCAGCAGTTTGCTGACTAGCGGGAGTCGACATGAGCAGTTCTTC
J gene: TRBJ2-7; V gene: TRBV9; clone size: NA; D gene: TRBD2; CDR3 protein: CASSQKAGLACYRPTGEQYF; CDR3 DNA: TGTGCCAGCAGCCAAAAAGCGGGACTAGCGTGTTATCGTCCTACGGGCGAGCAGTACTTC
J gene: TRBJ1-5; V gene: TRBV25-1; clone size: few; D gene: NA; CDR3 protein: CASSATGNQPQHF; CDR3 DNA: TGTGCCAGCAGTGCTACAGGGAATCAGCCCCAGCATTTT
J gene: TRBJ2-2; V gene: TRBV11-2; clone size: NA; D gene: NA; CDR3 protein: CASSFERPNTGELFF; CDR3 DNA: TGTGCCAGCAGTTTTGAGCGCCCGAACACCGGGGAGCTGTTTTTT
J gene: TRBJ1-1; V gene: TRBV5-1; clone size: NA; D gene: NA; CDR3 protein: CASSLDGRPNTEAFF; CDR3 DNA: TGCGCCAGCAGCTTGGACGGACGACCGAACACTGAAGCTTTCTTT
J gene: TRBJ2-5; V gene: TRBV2; clone size: NA; D gene: NA; CDR3 protein: CASSEVGARTQYF; CDR3 DNA: TGTGCCAGCAGTGAAGTAGGGGCCAGGACCCAGTACTTC
J gene: TRBJ1-1; V gene: TRBV14; clone size: few; D gene: NA; CDR3 protein: CASSQDLEGEAFF; CDR3 DNA: TGTGCCAGCAGCCAAGATCTCGAGGGTGAAGCTTTCTTT
J gene: TRBJ2-3; V gene: TRBV7-8; clone size: few; D gene: NA; CDR3 protein: CASSPGGLSTDTQYF; CDR3 DNA: TGTGCCAGCAGCCCTGGAGGCCTGAGCACAGATACGCAGTATTTT
J gene: TRBJ2-1; V gene: TRBV11-2; clone size: NA; D gene: NA; CDR3 protein: CASSFTGTEQFF; CDR3 DNA: TGTGCCAGCAGCTTCACCGGGACAGAGCAGTTCTTC
J gene: TRBJ1-2; V gene: TRBV7-9; clone size: NA; D gene: NA; CDR3 protein: CASSETSSYGYTF; CDR3 DNA: TGTGCCAGCAGCGAAACAAGTTCGTATGGCTACACCTTC
J gene: TRBJ2-7; V gene: TRBV2; clone size: NA; D gene: TRBD1; CDR3 protein: CASSEATRVRGTEQYF; CDR3 DNA: TGTGCCAGCAGTGAAGCGACAAGGGTCAGGGGGACGGAGCAGTACTTC
J gene: TRBJ1-5; V gene: TRBV6-6; clone size: NA; D gene: NA; CDR3 protein: CATRDSNQPQHF; CDR3 DNA: TGTGCCACCCGGGACAGCAATCAGCCCCAGCATTTT
J gene: TRBJ1-6; V gene: TRBV27; clone size: NA; D gene: NA; CDR3 protein: CASSLSVLGTNSPLHF; CDR3 DNA: TGTGCCAGCAGTTTATCGGTCCTCGGAACCAATTCACCCCTCCACTTT
J gene: TRBJ1-3; V gene: TRBV5-1; clone size: once; D gene: NA; CDR3 protein: CASSLVHGRGGNTIYF; CDR3 DNA: TGCGCCAGCAGCTTGGTTCATGGCAGGGGAGGAAACACCATATATTTT
J gene: TRBJ2-7; V gene: TRBV27; clone size: NA; D gene: TRBD1; CDR3 protein: CASSFGTGSYEQYF; CDR3 DNA: TGTGCCAGCAGTTTTGGGACAGGGTCCTACGAGCAGTACTTC
J gene: TRBJ1-2; V gene: TRBV5-1; clone size: once; D gene: TRBD1; CDR3 protein: CASSLAPPGQGAYGYTF; CDR3 DNA: TGCGCCAGCAGCTTGGCCCCCCCTGGACAGGGGGCTTATGGCTACACCTTC
J gene: TRBJ2-7; V gene: TRBV2; clone size: NA; D gene: TRBD1; CDR3 protein: CASRSGTGYGQYF; CDR3 DNA: TGTGCCAGCAGGTCCGGGACAGGCTACGGGCAGTACTTC
J gene: TRBJ1-6; V gene: TRBV29-1; clone size: NA; D gene: NA; CDR3 protein: CSVATGLASPLHF; CDR3 DNA: TGCAGCGTTGCGACTGGACTGGCCTCACCCCTCCACTTT
J gene: TRBJ2-3; V gene: TRBV4-3; clone size: NA; D gene: TRBD1; CDR3 protein: CASSYLRGQGMDTQYF; CDR3 DNA: TGCGCCAGCAGCTACCTCCGGGGACAGGGTATGGATACGCAGTATTTT
J gene: TRBJ2-7; V gene: TRBV27; clone size: NA; D gene: NA; CDR3 protein: CASSFFNYEQYF; CDR3 DNA: TGTGCCAGCAGTTTTTTTAACTACGAGCAGTACTTC
J gene: TRBJ2-2; V gene: TRBV7-2; clone size: NA; D gene: TRBD2; CDR3 protein: CASSLTSGGYTGELFF; CDR3 DNA: TGTGCCAGCAGCCTTACTAGCGGGGGTTACACCGGGGAGCTGTTTTTT
J gene: TRBJ2-7; V gene: TRBV18; clone size: NA; D gene: NA; CDR3 protein: CASSPGGYEQYF; CDR3 DNA: TGTGCCAGCTCACCGGGGGGCTACGAGCAGTACTTC
J gene: TRBJ2-5; V gene: TRBV6-5; clone size: NA; D gene: NA; CDR3 protein: CASRGGETQYF; CDR3 DNA: TGTGCCAGCAGGGGTGGGGAGACCCAGTACTTC
J gene: TRBJ2-7; V gene: TRBV11-2; clone size: NA; D gene: TRBD2; CDR3 protein: CASSLLAGVNEQYF; CDR3 DNA: TGTGCCAGCAGCTTACTAGCGGGAGTTAACGAGCAGTACTTC
J gene: TRBJ1-2; V gene: TRBV7-9; clone size: NA; D gene: NA; CDR3 protein: CASSLDSGYGYTF; CDR3 DNA: TGTGCCAGCAGCTTAGACTCAGGCTATGGCTACACCTTC
J gene: TRBJ1-2; V gene: TRBV5-6; clone size: NA; D gene: NA; CDR3 protein: CASSLFTGYGYTF; CDR3 DNA: TGTGCCAGCAGCTTGTTCACAGGCTATGGCTACACCTTC
J gene: TRBJ1-1; V gene: TRBV7-9; clone size: few; D gene: NA; CDR3 protein: CASSFPNTEAFF; CDR3 DNA: TGTGCCAGCAGCTTTCCTAACACTGAAGCTTTCTTT
J gene: TRBJ2-2; V gene: TRBV19; clone size: few; D gene: NA; CDR3 protein: CASSSSLGELFF; CDR3 DNA: TGTGCCAGTAGCTCCAGCCTCGGGGAGCTGTTTTTT
J gene: TRBJ1-1; V gene: TRBV19; clone size: NA; D gene: NA; CDR3 protein: CAIYGGGTEAFF; CDR3 DNA: TGTGCCATATATGGGGGAGGCACTGAAGCTTTCTTT
J gene: TRBJ2-1; V gene: TRBV19; clone size: NA; D gene: TRBD2; CDR3 protein: CASSMTSGSSYNEQFF; CDR3 DNA: TGTGCCAGTAGTATGACTAGCGGTAGCTCCTACAATGAGCAGTTCTTC
J gene: TRBJ1-4; V gene: TRBV7-2; clone size: NA; D gene: NA; CDR3 protein: CASSLSRRDEKLFF; CDR3 DNA: TGTGCCAGCAGCTTATCACGACGAGATGAAAAACTGTTTTTT
J gene: TRBJ2-1; V gene: TRBV11-2; clone size: NA; D gene: NA; CDR3 protein: CASSLLDEQFF; CDR3 DNA: TGTGCCAGCAGCCTCCTGGATGAGCAGTTCTTC
J gene: TRBJ2-7; V gene: TRBV19; clone size: NA; D gene: TRBD1; CDR3 protein: CASSRGQATRLSYEQYF; CDR3 DNA: TGTGCCAGTAGTAGGGGACAGGCCACTCGTCTCTCCTACGAGCAGTACTTC
J gene: TRBJ2-1; V gene: TRBV30; clone size: NA; D gene: TRBD2; CDR3 protein: CAWGSWREEANEQFF; CDR3 DNA: TGTGCCTGGGGGTCGTGGCGGGAGGAGGCCAATGAGCAGTTCTTC
J gene: TRBJ2-7; V gene: TRBV2; clone size: NA; D gene: NA; CDR3 protein: CASLSGGLTEQYF; CDR3 DNA: TGTGCCAGCCTTTCCGGGGGTCTAACCGAGCAGTACTTC
J gene: TRBJ2-1; V gene: TRBV29-1; clone size: NA; D gene: TRBD1; CDR3 protein: CSVGTGIYNEQFF; CDR3 DNA: TGCAGCGTTGGGACAGGGATTTACAATGAGCAGTTCTTC
J gene: TRBJ2-7; V gene: TRBV4-3; clone size: many; D gene: NA; CDR3 protein: CASSQGAGRSGEQYF; CDR3 DNA: TGCGCCAGCAGCCAAGGAGCCGGACGGTCGGGGGAGCAGTACTTC
J gene: TRBJ2-7; V gene: TRBV7-2; clone size: NA; D gene: TRBD1; CDR3 protein: CASSVTGAIVYEQYF; CDR3 DNA: TGTGCCAGCAGCGTAACAGGGGCGATAGTCTACGAGCAGTACTTC
J gene: TRBJ1-1; V gene: TRBV19; clone size: few; D gene: NA; CDR3 protein: CASIRQTEAFF; CDR3 DNA: TGTGCCAGTATAAGGCAGACTGAAGCTTTCTTT
J gene: TRBJ1-5; V gene: TRBV2; clone size: NA; D gene: TRBD1; CDR3 protein: CASSDRSPRIGTGYQPQHF; CDR3 DNA: TGTGCCAGCAGTGATCGGTCGCCCCGTATTGGGACAGGGTATCAGCCCCAGCATTTT
J gene: TRBJ1-5; V gene: TRBV27; clone size: NA; D gene: NA; CDR3 protein: CASSFGGNQPQHF; CDR3 DNA: TGTGCCAGCAGTTTTGGAGGCAATCAGCCCCAGCATTTT
J gene: TRBJ2-7; V gene: TRBV7-2; clone size: NA; D gene: NA; CDR3 protein: CASSHDSSRLYEQYF; CDR3 DNA: TGTGCCAGCAGCCATGACTCCTCCCGCCTATATGAGCAGTACTTC
J gene: TRBJ2-4; V gene: TRBV7-2; clone size: NA; D gene: TRBD1; CDR3 protein: CASSLGPRGINIQYF; CDR3 DNA: TGTGCCAGCAGCTTGGGACCCAGGGGGATAAACATTCAGTACTTC
J gene: TRBJ1-4; V gene: TRBV5-1; clone size: NA; D gene: NA; CDR3 protein: CASSLVANWGKLFF; CDR3 DNA: TGCGCCAGCAGCTTGGTGGCCAACTGGGGAAAACTGTTTTTT
J gene: TRBJ1-3; V gene: TRBV19; clone size: few; D gene: TRBD1; CDR3 protein: CASSMDRSSGNTIYF; CDR3 DNA: TGTGCCAGTAGTATGGACAGGAGCTCTGGAAACACCATATATTTT
J gene: TRBJ1-4; V gene: TRBV19; clone size: NA; D gene: NA; CDR3 protein: CASSIGQGREKLFF; CDR3 DNA: TGTGCCAGTAGTATAGGGCAGGGCCGCGAAAAACTGTTTTTT